These 6 T cell receptor beta chains were all obtained from the same sample, sequenced in a study of tumor-infiltrating lymphocytes in oesophageal squamous cell carcinoma. MiXCR, applied by TCRdb to the PCR reads, yields one record per CDR3 protein. The sample lists 20,000 or so distinct CDR3 sequences, roughly 32% occurring once. Specimen: esophageal tumor tissue. These receptor sequences come from a female donor with esophageal squamous cell carcinoma.

This clonotype was picked up many times. V and J are TRBV6-2 or TRBV6-3 and TRBJ1-1; 7 nucleotides agree with TRBD1. The CDR3 contains 15 residues. Unmatched junction bases numbered 5, after V lost 4 bases and J lost 0 bases. Per the germline V gene, CDR1 is MNHEY and CDR2 is SVGEGT. The CDR3 DNA sequence: TGTGCCAGCAGTTCTCACAGGGGTCTGAACACTGAAGCTTTCTTT. Translation: CASSSHRGLNTEAFF.

This clonotype was counted ten times or more. The rearrangement uses TRBV18 and TRBJ2-6, with D unresolved. Looked up from germline, CDR1 is KGHSH and CDR2 is LQKENI. The CDR3 consists of 16 residues. Trimming left V 0 bases short and J 3 bases short, with 9 bases between. In DNA, the CDR3 is TGTGCCAGCTCACCACCAGGCCCGTTTGGGGCCAACGTCCTGACTTTC. Its protein is CASSPPGPFGANVLTF.

This clonotype was observed a handful of times. V is TRBV25-1 and J is TRBJ1-1; D is uncertain. In germline, CDR1 is MGHDK, CDR2 SYGVNS. This CDR3 is built from 15 residues. V was cut by 2 bases and J by 4 bases, with 14 bases left in between. CDR3 in DNA: TGTGCCAGCAGTGAAGTGATATTAGGTGGCACTGAAGCTTTCTTT. This encodes CASSEVILGGTEAFF.

In its sample, this clonotype was seen a few times. The rearrangement joins TRBV18 to TRBJ2-7; TRBD2 matches at 12 bases. The junction had 10 bases not matched to a gene; V was cut back by 3 bases and J by 7 bases. This CDR3 spans 16 amino acids. CDR1 is KGHSH and CDR2 is LQKENI in the germline V gene. The CDR3 DNA follows: TGTGCCAGCTCACCTAGACTAGCGGGAGACTCCGGTGAGCAGTACTTC. It yields the protein CASSPRLAGDSGEQYF.

At least ten counts were recorded for this clonotype. The chain carries TRBV5-6 and TRBJ1-5; weak D call: TRBD1 (5 bases). V was trimmed by 8 bases and J by 0 bases, leaving 15 bases between them. The CDR3 covers 15 residues. Germline values: CDR1 SGHDT, CDR2 YYEEEE. The CDR3 is CARFRWDCSNQPQHF. The CDR3 DNA reads as TGTGCCAGATTCAGGTGGGACTGTAGCAATCAGCCCCAGCATTTT.

This clonotype occurred a few times. This chain joins TRBV4-1 and TRBJ2-7, with 9 bases fitting TRBD1. The J call is doubtful: the DNA matches TRBJ2-5 better. CDR1 MGHRA and CDR2 YSYEKL come from the germline V gene. This CDR3 has 15 residues. The CDR3 sequence: CASSQEDRGGETQYF. For the CDR3, the DNA is TGCGCCAGCAGCCAAGAGGACAGGGGTGGGGAGACCCAGTACTTC.